One sample yielded the 27 T cell receptor beta chains listed below, sequenced in a study of blood T cell repertoires in COVID-19. Data came from immunoSEQ multiplex PCR; TCRdb stores just in-frame clones and leaves some out. The profile shows 90,000 to 100,000 clones, around 85% of them singletons. The sequencing sample was made of peripheral blood. These receptors came from a woman older than 75 with acute or convalescent COVID-19.

V usage is TRBV11-2 and J usage is TRBJ1-1; D is possibly TRBD1 (6 bases). CDR1 is SGHAT, CDR2 FQNNGV, per germline. The V and J ends lost 0 bases and 3 bases respectively, with 11 bases between them. The CDR3 covers 15 residues. The CDR3 DNA is TGTGCCAGCAGCTTAGATGCAGGGGTAGACACTGAAGCTTTCTTT. Residues: CASSLDAGVDTEAFF.

The chain combines TRBV27 with TRBJ1-2, with 9 bases that match TRBD1. Trimming cost V 5 bases and J 7 bases; bases outside gene matches: 5. Germline lookup yields CDR1 MNHEY and CDR2 SMNVEV (reference sequence). This CDR3 has 13 residues. CDR3 protein: CASSPGTGFGYTF. CDR3 DNA: TGTGCCAGCAGTCCCGGGACAGGGTTTGGCTACACCTTC.

The chain uses TRBV10-3 and TRBJ2-3; 12 bases are a match to TRBD1. Trimming removed 6 bases from V and 1 base from J; junction bases left unmatched: 5. The CDR3 totals 16 residues. The germline gives CDR1 ENHRY, CDR2 SYGVKD. The CDR3 bases are TGTGCCATCAGGCCGGGACAGGGGGCAGGCACAGATACGCAGTATTTT. Its translation is CAIRPGQGAGTDTQYF.

The chain uses TRBV6-5 and TRBJ1-2, with TRBD1 matching over 7 bases. The CDR3 runs 13 residues. With V trimmed by 6 bases and J by 5 bases, 6 bases remained unmatched. Germline V lookup: CDR1 MNHEY, CDR2 SVGAGI. CDR3 DNA sequence: TGTGCCAGCAGGCAAGGGGGCAGATATGGCTACACCTTC. It yields the protein CASRQGGRYGYTF.

The chain has TRBV5-1 and TRBJ1-5; D is uncertain. The V and J ends lost 0 bases and 6 bases respectively, with 16 bases between them. The germline V gene has CDR1 SGHRS and CDR2 YFSETQ. The CDR3 is 16 residues long. CDR3 sequence (DNA): TGCGCCAGCAGCTTGGGCGTCTTGGAGGGCAGTCAGCCCCAGCATTTT. This encodes CASSLGVLEGSQPQHF.

The rearrangement uses TRBV24-1 and TRBJ1-5; D might be TRBD1 (5 bases). CDR1 and CDR2 (germline): KGHDR, SFDVKD. This CDR3 has 14 residues. Trimming took off 7 bases at V and 4 bases at J, with 13 bases between the two ends. CDR3 amino acids: CATSPWGLNQPQHF. CDR3 DNA sequence: TGTGCCACCAGCCCTTGGGGCCTAAATCAGCCCCAGCATTTT.

This clone appeared a single time. The chain is built from TRBV28 and TRBJ1-5; 8 nucleotides align to TRBD1. V shed 5 bases and J 9 bases; nucleotides not matched to a gene: 6. The germline gives CDR1 MDHEN, CDR2 SYDVKM. The CDR3 covers 13 residues. CDR3 in DNA: TGTGCCAGCAGTACTCAGGGGGCTCGGCCCCAGCATTTT. Encoded protein: CASSTQGARPQHF.

The rearrangement links TRBV10-1 to TRBJ2-5; 7 positions agree with TRBD2. CDR1 and CDR2 (germline): WNHNN, SYGVQD (reference sequence). V was clipped by 7 bases and J by 1 base; unmatched bases: 6. CDR3 length: 14 amino acids. As DNA, the CDR3 is TGCGCCAGCACCCGACTAGCAGCCCAAGAGACCCAGTACTTC. Protein product: CASTRLAAQETQYF.

This rearrangement joins TRBV6-6 to TRBJ2-7; TRBD2 might be the D (6 bases). The CDR3 sequence is 12 residues long. Trimming left V 6 bases short and J 4 bases short, with 10 bases between. Germline V gives CDR1 MNHNY, CDR2 SVGAGI (reference sequence). CDR3 in amino acids: CASSEAGYEQYV. The CDR3 DNA is TGTGCCAGCAGCGAGGCGGGGTACGAGCAGTACGTC.

This chain joins TRBV28 and TRBJ2-7, with D maybe TRBD1 (6 bases). V dropped 6 bases and J dropped 3 bases, with 9 bases sitting between them. The CDR3 consists of 12 residues. CDR1 and CDR2 from the germline V gene are MDHEN and SYDVKM. CDR3 region: CASRQGFYEQYF. The DNA for the CDR3 is TGTGCCAGCAGACAGGGCTTCTACGAGCAGTACTTC.

V is TRBV3-1 (or the pseudogene TRBV3-2) and J is TRBJ1-1, with D possibly TRBD1 on 5 matching bases. The CDR3 runs to 15 residues. Germline V gene lookup returns CDR1 LGHDT and CDR2 YNNKEL (reference sequence). Between the trimmed V and J ends, which lost 3 bases and 4 bases, there was a span of 15 bases. CDR3 coding DNA: TGTGCCAGCAGCCAGGGAGGCCAGGGATTCACTGAAGCTTTCTTT. This gives the protein CASSQGGQGFTEAFF.

The rearrangement uses TRBV15 and TRBJ2-5; 15 nucleotides align to TRBD2. CDR3 length: 17 amino acids. Germline CDR1 and CDR2: LNHNV and YYDKDF (reference sequence). V was clipped by 1 base and J by 4 bases; unmatched bases: 4. In DNA, the CDR3 is TGTGCCACCAGCAGAGCCGGACTAGCGGGGGGGAGAGAGACCCAGTACTTC. As protein: CATSRAGLAGGRETQYF.

J is TRBJ2-7 and V is TRBV4-1; maybe TRBD1 (6 bases). With 1 base removed from V and 1 base from J, the gap between germline ends came to 11 bases. This CDR3 region has 15 residues. CDR1 and CDR2 (germline): MGHRA, YSYEKL. CDR3 residues: CASSQAPQGSYEQYF. CDR3 nucleotides: TGCGCCAGCAGCCAAGCCCCACAGGGTTCCTACGAGCAGTACTTC.

The rearrangement uses TRBV15 and TRBJ1-5; D perhaps matches TRBD1 (6 bases). The CDR3 has 14 amino acids. Germline CDR1 and CDR2: LNHNV and YYDKDF (reference sequence). V was shortened by 2 bases and J by 9 bases, with 14 bases between the two germline ends. The CDR3 is CATSRQGTGRPQHF. CDR3 sequence (DNA): TGTGCCACCAGCAGACAGGGGACGGGGAGGCCCCAGCATTTT.

V and J are TRBV6-5 and TRBJ1-2; 9 nucleotides align to TRBD1. Looked up from germline, CDR1 is MNHEY and CDR2 is SVGAGI. The CDR3 is 15 amino acids. The V and J ends lost 6 bases and 4 bases, in that order; junction bases with no gene match: 9. The CDR3 bases are TGTGCCAGCAGGACTACCGGGACAGGGTCCTATGGCTACACCTTC. Encoded protein: CASRTTGTGSYGYTF.

The chain has TRBV7-9 and TRBJ1-4, with D possibly being TRBD1 (5 bases). Trimming shortened V by 3 bases and J by 6 bases, and 23 bases separated the two germline ends. The CDR3 consists of 18 residues. Germline V lookup: CDR1 SEHNR, CDR2 FQNEAQ (reference sequence). CDR3 bases: TGTGCCAGCAGCTTTATTATCACAGGTTGGCGCCAAGATGAAAAACTGTTTTTT. Translation gives CASSFIITGWRQDEKLFF.

This chain uses TRBV5-1 with TRBJ2-1; 14 bases are shared with TRBD2. Trimming took 5 bases from V and 2 from J; bases not matched to a gene: 3. Germline V gene data show CDR1 as SGHRS and CDR2 as YFSETQ. The CDR3 is 16 residues long. CDR3 protein: CASRGTSGGPYNEQFF. The DNA of the CDR3 is TGCGCCAGCAGGGGGACTAGCGGGGGACCCTACAATGAGCAGTTCTTC.

The chain joins TRBV14 to TRBJ1-3; TRBD1 matches at 8 bases. Germline V lookup: CDR1 SGHDN, CDR2 FVKESK. There are 14 residues in the CDR3. V lost 3 bases to trimming and J lost 2 bases; unmatched junction nucleotides: 0. The CDR3 is CASSQTGAGNTIYF. The CDR3 DNA reads as TGTGCCAGCAGCCAGACAGGGGCTGGAAACACCATATATTTT.

This rearrangement joins TRBV5-1 to TRBJ2-3; perhaps TRBD2 as D (7 bases). CDR3 length: 16 amino acids. Trimming cost V 1 base and J 4 bases, with 16 bases left between them. From germline, CDR1 is SGHRS and CDR2 YFSETQ. The CDR3 here is CASSLIGGGGADTQYF. The DNA for the CDR3 is TGCGCCAGCAGCTTGATAGGGGGGGGTGGCGCAGATACGCAGTATTTT.

This rearrangement joins TRBV2 to TRBJ2-5, with a weak D call TRBD2 (5 bases). CDR1 SNHLY and CDR2 FYNNEI come from the germline V gene. Trimming left V 6 bases short and J 5 bases short, with 10 bases between. The CDR3 has 12 amino acids. CDR3: CASRSGAETQYF. The DNA of the CDR3 is TGTGCCAGCAGGAGCGGAGCGGAGACCCAGTACTTC. Filled out from reference TRBV2 and TRBJ2-5, the complete variable domain reads EPEVTQTPSHQVTQMGQEVILRCVPISNHLYFYWYRQILGQKVEFLVSFYNNEISEKSEIFDDQFSVERPDGSNFTLKIRSTKLEDSAMYFCASRSGAETQYFGPGTRLLVL.

This chain joins TRBV11-3 and TRBJ2-1; TRBD2 agrees at 11 bases. Trimming cost V 5 bases and J 3 bases; bases outside gene matches: 9. The CDR3 runs to 17 residues. The germline V gene encodes CDR1 SGHNT and CDR2 YENEEA. This CDR3 reads CASSPGGLAGGYNEQFF. The CDR3 nucleotides read TGTGCCAGCAGCCCCGGGGGGCTAGCGGGGGGCTACAATGAGCAGTTCTTC. Filled out from reference TRBV11-3 and TRBJ2-1, the complete variable domain reads EAGVVQSPRYKIIEKKQPVAFWCNPISGHNTLYWYLQNLGQGPELLIRYENEEAVDDSQLPKDRFSAERLKGVDSTLKIQPAELGDSAVYLCASSPGGLAGGYNEQFFGPGTRLTVL.

The genes are TRBV19 and TRBJ1-5; 7 bases fit TRBD1. The CDR3 is made up of 14 amino acids. CDR1 is LNHDA, CDR2 SQIVND, per germline (reference sequence). Trimming cost V 4 bases and J 3 bases; bases outside gene matches: 3. CDR3 nucleotides: TGTGCCAGTAGTACGACAGGGATCAATCAGCCCCAGCATTTT. Translated: CASSTTGINQPQHF.

The rearrangement joins TRBV2 to TRBJ1-6; D remains ambiguous. V was clipped by 2 bases and J by 14 bases, with 7 bases between them. The CDR3 has 11 residues. Germline lookup yields CDR1 SNHLY and CDR2 FYNNEI. CDR3 residues: CASSESGSLHF. The CDR3 DNA reads TGTGCCAGCAGTGAATCGGGGTCCCTCCACTTT.

The CDR3 coding sequence is TGTGCCAGCAGTGACGGAGCGGGGCAAGAGACCCAGTACTTC. The encoded protein is CASSDGAGQETQYF. The rearrangement links TRBV6-4 to TRBJ2-5; TRBD2 aligns across 7 bases. Germline assignment: CDR1 MRHNA and CDR2 SNTAGT. This CDR3 has 14 residues. Trimming removed 2 bases from V and 2 bases from J; junction bases left unmatched: 2.

This clone was observed a single time. The CDR3 reads CASSPTGFEQYF. DNA for the CDR3: TGTGCCAGCTCACCGACAGGGTTTGAGCAGTACTTC. The chain combines TRBV18 with TRBJ2-7, with 7 bases identical to TRBD1. CDR1 and CDR2 (germline): KGHSH, LQKENI. CDR3 length equals 12 residues. V lost 3 bases to trimming and J lost 7 bases; unmatched junction nucleotides: 3.

The J gene is TRBJ2-3, the V gene TRBV5-1; 7 nucleotides line up with TRBD1. This CDR3 has 18 amino acids. Germline CDR1 reads SGHRS; CDR2 reads YFSETQ. Trimming cost V 1 base and J 6 bases; bases outside gene matches: 17. The CDR3 DNA reads TGCGCCAGCAGCTTGTCGGGACAGCCCTTACCCTCGGCTGATACGCAGTATTTT. Its translation is CASSLSGQPLPSADTQYF.

V gene TRBV28 combines with J gene TRBJ1-4; D is undetermined. Deletions cut 7 bases from V and 0 bases from J, with 9 bases between. The length of the CDR3 is 14 residues. Germline CDR1 reads MDHEN; CDR2 reads SYDVKM. The CDR3 reads CASKEFPTNEKLFF. In DNA form, the CDR3 reads TGTGCCAGCAAGGAGTTCCCAACTAATGAAAAACTGTTTTTT.